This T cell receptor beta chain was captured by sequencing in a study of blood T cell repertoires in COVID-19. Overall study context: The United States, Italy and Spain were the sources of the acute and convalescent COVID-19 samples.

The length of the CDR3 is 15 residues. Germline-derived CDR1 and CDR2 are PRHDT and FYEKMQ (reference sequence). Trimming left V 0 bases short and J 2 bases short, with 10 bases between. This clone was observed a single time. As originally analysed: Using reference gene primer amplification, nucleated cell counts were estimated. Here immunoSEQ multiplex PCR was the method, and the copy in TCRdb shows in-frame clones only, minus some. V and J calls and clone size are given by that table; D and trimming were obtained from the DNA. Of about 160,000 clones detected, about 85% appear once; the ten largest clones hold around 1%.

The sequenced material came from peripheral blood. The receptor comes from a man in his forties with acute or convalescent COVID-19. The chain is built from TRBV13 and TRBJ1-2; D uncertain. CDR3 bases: TGTGCCAGCAGCTTAGGTCCCCCACAGAACTATGGCTACACCTTC. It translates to CASSLGPPQNYGYTF.